The 23 T cell receptor beta chains listed next were all sequenced from one sample in a study of T-cell reconstitution after alpha-beta-depleted transplantation in children. Unique molecular identifiers were incorporated during preparation of the TCRbeta library. MiXCR, applied by TCRdb to the PCR reads, yields one record per CDR3 protein. Altogether about 610,000 distinct CDR3 sequences are present, 8% to 11% being singletons, with the ten largest covering roughly 4%. The material was PBMCs from the stem cell graft donor, obtained from the stem cell graft. These receptors came from a human donor who donated a stem cell graft to a child with acute myeloid leukemia.

The chain couples TRBV27 to TRBJ2-1; D is possibly TRBD1 (6 bases). The CDR3 has 15 residues. Germline V CDR1 and CDR2: MNHEY, SMNVEV (reference sequence). Deletions cut 3 bases from V and 3 bases from J, with 12 bases between. The DNA of the CDR3 is TGTGCCAGCAGTTTTGTTCAGGGGCTCTACAATGAGCAGTTCTTC. Translated, it gives CASSFVQGLYNEQFF.

This clonotype was recorded a few times. The chain has TRBV20-1 and TRBJ2-3; a weak D match, TRBD2 (6 bases). This CDR3 is 15 amino acids long. Trimming stripped 3 bases from V and 1 base from J, with 14 bases between. CDR1 and CDR2 from the germline V gene are DFQATT and SNEGSKA (reference sequence). The DNA of the CDR3 is TGCAGTGCTAGTCGAGAGGAGGGCCGCACAGATACGCAGTATTTT. Amino acid sequence: CSASREEGRTDTQYF.

This clonotype was counted at least ten times. The chain employs TRBV5-1 and TRBJ2-1, with 15 bases matching TRBD2. The CDR3 extends over 17 amino acids. Germline CDR1 is SGHRS and CDR2 is YFSETQ. After removal of 3 bases from V and 5 bases from J, the junction contained 6 bases not matched to a gene. CDR3 sequence: CASSSGLAGGPHNEQFF. In DNA form, the CDR3 reads TGCGCCAGCAGCTCAGGACTAGCGGGAGGGCCCCACAATGAGCAGTTCTTC.

This clonotype was picked up many times. V is TRBV5-1 and J is TRBJ2-7, with 9 nucleotides matching TRBD1. The CDR3 consists of 15 residues. V shed 4 bases, J shed 2 bases, and the junction held 7 bases outside the gene matches. Germline V gene data show CDR1 as SGHRS and CDR2 as YFSETQ. The CDR3 DNA sequence: TGCGCCAGCAGCCGGGGACAGGGCCTGACCTACGAGCAGTACTTC. Encoded protein: CASSRGQGLTYEQYF.

The CDR3: CSPKGTSANYGLDTQYF. Written as DNA, the CDR3 is TGCAGTCCTAAGGGGACTAGCGCCAACTATGGGCTTGATACGCAGTATTTT. The chain links TRBV20-1 to TRBJ2-3; 10 bases line up with TRBD2. Germline V CDR1 and CDR2: DFQATT, SNEGSKA (reference sequence). The CDR3 runs 17 residues. The ends lost 8 bases at V and 6 bases at J; junction bases unmatched: 20.

CDR3 amino acids: CASSLPRFGGSSYNEQFF. CDR3 sequence (DNA): TGTGCCAGCAGCTTACCCCGCTTCGGCGGGAGCTCCTACAATGAGCAGTTCTTC. This chain connects TRBV7-3 to TRBJ2-1; 7 nucleotides agree with TRBD2. Losses at the gene ends were 2 bases for V and 0 bases for J; bases not matched to a gene: 10. Looked up from germline, CDR1 is SGHTA and CDR2 is FQGTGA. The CDR3 loop spans 18 amino acids.

This clonotype came up many times. This chain links TRBV29-1 with TRBJ2-7; perhaps TRBD2 as D (6 bases). V shed 0 bases and J shed 6 bases, with 9 bases lying between them. The CDR3 length is 12 residues. Germline-derived CDR1 and CDR2 are SQVTM and ANQGSEA. CDR3 coding DNA: TGCAGCGTTGAAGATATCGGGGGCGAGCAGTACTTC. This gives the protein CSVEDIGGEQYF.

This clonotype was seen ten or more times. The chain carries TRBV10-3 and TRBJ2-3; 8 nucleotides line up with TRBD2. Germline values: CDR1 ENHRY, CDR2 SYGVKD. Losses at the gene ends were 4 bases for V and 2 bases for J; bases not matched to a gene: 14. The CDR3 is 18 residues long. The CDR3 coding sequence is TGTGCCATCAGTGGACTAGCGTTATCATCGTTAGTCACAGATACGCAGTATTTT. Protein: CAISGLALSSLVTDTQYF.

This clonotype was seen a handful of times. The chain has TRBV9 and TRBJ1-1; D is undetermined. V gave up 1 base and J gave up 0 bases, with 7 bases separating them. Germline CDR1 and CDR2: SGDLS and YYNGEE. The CDR3 has 14 amino acids. DNA of the CDR3: TGTGCCAGCAGCGTATTCTCGATGAACACTGAAGCTTTCTTT. Residues: CASSVFSMNTEAFF.

The chain is built from TRBV6-5 and TRBJ2-5; D gene ambiguous. Deletions cut 5 bases from V and 2 bases from J, with 9 bases between. Per the germline V gene, CDR1 is MNHEY and CDR2 is SVGAGI. This CDR3 contains 13 residues. This CDR3 reads CASSRLDQETQYF. The DNA for the CDR3 is TGTGCCAGCAGTCGATTGGATCAAGAGACCCAGTACTTC.

This clonotype was counted only a few times. The chain is built from TRBV12-3 or TRBV12-4 and TRBJ2-2; 11 nucleotides line up with TRBD1. The J segment lost 8 bases and the V segment lost 6 bases, leaving 8 bases of the junction unmatched. This CDR3 spans 15 amino acids. In DNA, the CDR3 is TGTGCCAGCAGGCCAGGACAGGGGGCCCTGGGGGAGCTGTTTTTT. This sequence encodes CASRPGQGALGELFF.

This clonotype has a handful of counts. This CDR3 reads CASSLRQAGQFF. CDR3 coding DNA: TGTGCCAGCAGTTTACGGCAGGCAGGGCAGTTCTTC. The V and J genes are TRBV28 and TRBJ2-1; D call uncertain. Germline CDR1 and CDR2: MDHEN and SYDVKM. CDR3 size: 12 residues. V was clipped by 2 bases and J by 12 bases, with 11 bases between them. The full variable domain, its missing parts supplied by reference TRBV28 and TRBJ2-1, is DVKVTQSSRYLVKRTGEKVFLECVQDMDHENMFWYRQDPGLGLRLIYFSYDVKMKEKGDIPEGYSVSREKKERFSLILESASTNQTSMYLCASSLRQAGQFFGPGTRLTVL.

In this sample, this clonotype turned up many times. The V and J genes are TRBV20-1 and TRBJ2-2; 8 nucleotides match TRBD2. V gave up 2 bases and J gave up 5 bases; unmatched junction bases: 7. CDR1 DFQATT and CDR2 SNEGSKA come from the germline V gene (reference sequence). The CDR3 is 15 amino acids. DNA of the CDR3: TGCAGTGCTAGACATGGGACTAGTAAGACCGGGGAGCTGTTTTTT. This sequence encodes CSARHGTSKTGELFF.

This clonotype was observed a few times. The chain couples TRBV20-1 to TRBJ1-2, with D perhaps TRBD1 (5 bases). Germline lookup yields CDR1 DFQATT and CDR2 SNEGSKA (reference sequence). V lost 4 bases, J lost 3 bases, and 15 bases lay in between. CDR3 length: 14 residues. CDR3 DNA: TGCAGTGCTATCCCGGAGGGGTCGTACTATGGCTACACCTTC. It specifies CSAIPEGSYYGYTF.

The gene calls are TRBV12-3 or TRBV12-4 and TRBJ2-7; D gene unclear. V was clipped by 3 bases and J by 0 bases, with 9 bases between them. The CDR3 sequence is 14 residues long. The CDR3 is CASSFAPNSYEQYF. The DNA of the CDR3 is TGTGCCAGCAGTTTTGCACCAAACTCCTACGAGCAGTACTTC.

V gene TRBV28 combines with J gene TRBJ1-4; no definite D call. CDR3 length: 14 residues. Trimming left V 5 bases short and J 4 bases short, with 11 bases between. CDR1 and CDR2 from the germline V gene are MDHEN and SYDVKM. The CDR3: CASSRTDFNEKLFF. CDR3 DNA: TGTGCCAGCAGTCGGACGGATTTTAATGAAAAACTGTTTTTT.

The sample holds one count of this clonotype. A much larger clone lies one base from this, so it may be a read error. The CDR3 does not end in the conserved phenylalanine or tryptophan, so this is likely a read error. The CDR3 loop is CRVFGVMNTEAFY. CDR3 DNA sequence: TGCAGGGTGTTTGGGGTAATGAACACTGAAGCTTTCTAT. This sequence joins TRBV20-1 and TRBJ1-1, with no clear D. This CDR3 is built from 13 residues. Germline V gene lookup returns CDR1 DFQATT and CDR2 SNEGSKA (reference sequence).

The chain is built from TRBV4-3 and TRBJ2-7, with D maybe TRBD1 (6 bases). CDR1 LGHNA and CDR2 YSLEER come from the germline V gene. The CDR3 length is 13 residues. The germline V and J ends were trimmed by 8 bases and 0 bases, with 11 bases remaining between them. CDR3 coding DNA: TGCGCCAGCCAAGACAGGAACTCCTACGAGCAGTACTTC. Encoded protein: CASQDRNSYEQYF.

This chain connects TRBV30 to TRBJ2-7; possibly TRBD1 or TRBD2 for D (5 bases each). CDR1 and CDR2 (germline): GTSNPN, SVGIG (reference sequence). This CDR3 is built from 12 residues. V lost 3 bases, J lost 0 bases, and 6 bases lay in between. The CDR3 coding sequence is TGTGCCTGGAGGGGGGACTCCTACGAGCAGTACTTC. Translation gives CAWRGDSYEQYF.

At least ten counts were recorded for this clonotype. The chain combines TRBV20-1 with TRBJ2-4; 9 bases map to TRBD2. The junction had 4 bases not matched to a gene; V was cut back by 1 base and J by 3 bases. Looked up from germline, CDR1 is DFQATT and CDR2 is SNEGSKA (reference sequence). This CDR3 is built from 15 residues. The CDR3, as DNA: TGCAGTGCTAGAGGAGGAGCGGGAGGCAAAAACATTCAGTACTTC. Protein product: CSARGGAGGKNIQYF.

This clonotype was counted at least ten times. V usage is TRBV29-1 and J usage is TRBJ2-1; D call uncertain. The V end was cut by 3 bases, the J end by 9 bases, with 12 bases between. This CDR3 is built from 12 residues. Germline CDR1 and CDR2: SQVTM and ANQGSEA. CDR3 in amino acids: CSVDKGSGEQFF. The CDR3 nucleotides are TGCAGCGTTGATAAGGGAAGTGGTGAGCAGTTCTTC.

This clonotype was detected a few times. This is likely a read error, given that the CDR3 carries no conserved phenylalanine or tryptophan at its end. The DNA is left out, because the CDR3 cannot be placed on it with certainty; the CDR3 is given as TCRdb lists it. The rearrangement joins TRBV2 to TRBJ2-1. Per germline, CDR1 SNHLY and CDR2 FYNNEI. A total of 10 residues make up the CDR3, ends included. CDR3 sequence reads: CASSEGRGAC.

The rearrangement joins TRBV7-2 to TRBJ2-3; 10 positions match TRBD1. The CDR3 consists of 14 residues. The germline V gene encodes CDR1 SGHTA and CDR2 FQGNSA. J was trimmed by 3 bases and V by 10 bases; bases with no gene match: 7. The CDR3 coding sequence is TGTGCCACCAGGACAGGGGGGGGGACAGATACGCAGTATTTT. Translated: CATRTGGGTDTQYF.